Below, 13 T cell receptor beta chains from the same sample are listed, as sequenced in a study of blood T cell repertoires in COVID-19. The table came from immunoSEQ multiplex PCR; TCRdb's copy has only in-frame clones and leaves some out. The data hold roughly 88,000 clones, with 80% to 85% observed a single time. Sequenced sample: peripheral blood. Every receptor here comes from a woman aged 80 or over with active or convalescent COVID-19.

The rearrangement joins TRBV4-1 to TRBJ1-2, with D maybe TRBD1 (5 bases). This CDR3 is built from 15 residues. Germline lookup yields CDR1 MGHRA and CDR2 YSYEKL. V lost 1 base to trimming and J lost 7 bases, with 16 bases between them. CDR3: CASSQVGTLGAGYTF. DNA for the CDR3: TGCGCCAGCAGCCAAGTCGGCACCTTAGGGGCTGGCTACACCTTC.

The chain links TRBV7-2 to TRBJ2-3; 7 nucleotides line up with TRBD2. The J segment lost 1 base and the V segment lost 1 base, leaving 2 bases of the junction unmatched. CDR1 and CDR2 (germline): SGHTA, FQGNSA. CDR3 size: 15 residues. In DNA form, the CDR3 reads TGTGCCAGCAGCTTAGTCACTAGCGGCACAGATACGCAGTATTTT. Amino acid sequence: CASSLVTSGTDTQYF.

The V gene is TRBV7-9, the J gene TRBJ1-2; 11 bases are shared with TRBD1. The CDR3 runs to 14 residues. Trimming cost V 4 bases and J 3 bases; bases outside gene matches: 1. Germline CDR1 and CDR2: SEHNR and FQNEAQ (reference sequence). For the CDR3, the DNA is TGTGCCAGCAGCTGGACAGGGGGCTACTATGGCTACACCTTC. Amino acids: CASSWTGGYYGYTF.

CDR3 nucleotide sequence: TGTGCCAGCAGCCACCCCGGGACAGCCGGAAACACCATATATTTT. It translates to CASSHPGTAGNTIYF. The chain employs TRBV6-5 and TRBJ1-3, with TRBD1 identical over 7 bases. Germline CDR1 MNHEY, CDR2 SVGAGI. V lost 6 bases to trimming and J lost 4 bases; unmatched junction nucleotides: 9. The CDR3 loop spans 15 amino acids.

This chain joins TRBV30 and TRBJ1-2; TRBD1 agrees at 9 bases. The V segment lost 5 bases and the J segment 8 bases; nucleotides outside the gene matches: 12. Looked up from germline, CDR1 is GTSNPN and CDR2 is SVGIG (reference sequence). The CDR3 has 14 amino acids. The CDR3 here is CAWGPTGGWGGYTF. In nucleotides, the CDR3 is TGTGCCTGGGGGCCCACAGGGGGCTGGGGGGGCTACACCTTC.

There are a few counts of this clone. This CDR3 reads CASSHGTVNQPQHF. Written as DNA, the CDR3 is TGCGCCAGCAGCCACGGGACAGTGAATCAGCCCCAGCATTTT. The V gene is TRBV4-1, the J gene TRBJ1-5; 7 nucleotides line up with TRBD1. Losses at the gene ends were 3 bases for V and 4 bases for J; bases not matched to a gene: 3. The CDR3 contains 14 residues. The germline gives CDR1 MGHRA, CDR2 YSYEKL.

The chain joins TRBV13 to TRBJ2-1; 8 positions match TRBD1. The CDR3 length is 16 residues. V was clipped by 5 bases and J by 7 bases; unmatched bases: 13. CDR1 is PRHDT, CDR2 FYEKMQ, per germline (reference sequence). The chain's CDR3 is CASSRTPGQVGNEQFF. CDR3 in DNA: TGTGCCAGCAGCCGTACTCCGGGACAGGTGGGGAATGAGCAGTTCTTC.

The chain couples TRBV5-5 to TRBJ1-3; D perhaps matches TRBD1 (5 bases). Germline V gene lookup returns CDR1 SGHKS and CDR2 YYEKEE (reference sequence). The CDR3 sequence is 15 residues long. Trimming removed 4 bases at V and 4 bases at J, with 15 bases between. For the CDR3, the DNA is TGTGCCAGCAGCCCGAAGGGACTGGGGGGAAACACCATATATTTT. Translated, it gives CASSPKGLGGNTIYF.

A few counts support this clone. The rearrangement links TRBV2 to TRBJ1-2; D gene uncertain. This CDR3 spans 13 amino acids. V lost 3 bases, J lost 4 bases, and 9 bases lay in between. The germline gives CDR1 SNHLY, CDR2 FYNNEI. The CDR3 DNA reads as TGTGCCAGCAGTGAGGTAACATCCTATGGCTACACCTTC. Protein product: CASSEVTSYGYTF. Drawing the rest from reference TRBV2 and TRBJ1-2, the complete variable domain is EPEVTQTPSHQVTQMGQEVILRCVPISNHLYFYWYRQILGQKVEFLVSFYNNEISEKSEIFDDQFSVERPDGSNFTLKIRSTKLEDSAMYFCASSEVTSYGYTFGSGTRLTVV.

This clone occurred a few times. The chain carries TRBV6-5 and TRBJ2-5; tentative D call: TRBD1 (5 bases). The CDR3 contains 14 residues. Trimming left V 6 bases short and J 0 bases short, with 11 bases between. Looked up from germline, CDR1 is MNHEY and CDR2 is SVGAGI. Here the CDR3 DNA reads TGTGCCAGCAGCCGCCAGGGAAACCAAGAGACCCAGTACTTC. It specifies CASSRQGNQETQYF.

The chain is built from TRBV19 and TRBJ1-1, with D possibly TRBD1 on 6 matching bases. The CDR3 totals 15 residues. With 5 bases removed from V and 1 base from J, the gap between germline ends came to 14 bases. Per germline, CDR1 LNHDA and CDR2 SQIVND (reference sequence). The chain's CDR3 is CASSVLGGENTEAFF. CDR3 in DNA: TGTGCCAGTAGTGTCCTAGGGGGAGAGAACACTGAAGCTTTCTTT.

This clone was counted only a few times. The chain employs TRBV2 and TRBJ2-5; D remains unclear. Germline CDR1 is SNHLY and CDR2 is FYNNEI. The CDR3 runs to 12 residues. The V gene lost 4 bases and the J gene lost 1 base, with 4 bases spanning the gap. The CDR3 DNA is TGTGCCAGCAGTGGCAGCCAAGAGACCCAGTACTTC. Translation: CASSGSQETQYF.

The rearrangement joins TRBV3-1 (or the pseudogene TRBV3-2) to TRBJ2-3; 14 bases are a match to TRBD2. The CDR3 has 16 residues. Looked up from germline, CDR1 is LGHDT and CDR2 is YNNKEL (reference sequence). V dropped 5 bases and J dropped 7; count of bases not matched to a gene: 8. CDR3 in DNA: TGTGCCAGCAGCGACTCCGGGACTAGCGGGAGATATACGCAGTATTTT. Its translation is CASSDSGTSGRYTQYF.